This T cell receptor (beta chain) appears in the sequencing data of a study of blood T cell repertoires in COVID-19. Study-level background: Sites in the United States, Italy and Spain provided acute and convalescent COVID-19 samples. The cDNA or gDNA used as material had been derived from T cells, B-cell-depleted T cells, or PBMCs.

CDR1 and CDR2 (germline): SGHKS, YYEKEE (reference sequence). The CDR3 covers 14 residues. The ends were cut back, 2 bases at V and 0 bases at J, with 5 bases in the middle. In the study's own analysis: Reference gene primer amplification gave estimated nucleated cell counts. Clones were sequenced by immunoSEQ multiplex PCR, and TCRdb holds only the in-frame ones, with some missing. The V and J calls and clone size come from that table; D and trimming were worked out from the DNA. The profile shows 200,000 to 300,000 clones, 80% to 90% of them singletons. Sample: peripheral blood. V usage is TRBV5-5 and J usage is TRBJ1-4, with D uncertain. The sequence was obtained from a middle-aged woman with acute or convalescent COVID-19. DNA of the CDR3: TGTGCCAGCAGCTTACCGGCAACTAATGAAAAACTGTTTTTT. Residues: CASSLPATNEKLFF.